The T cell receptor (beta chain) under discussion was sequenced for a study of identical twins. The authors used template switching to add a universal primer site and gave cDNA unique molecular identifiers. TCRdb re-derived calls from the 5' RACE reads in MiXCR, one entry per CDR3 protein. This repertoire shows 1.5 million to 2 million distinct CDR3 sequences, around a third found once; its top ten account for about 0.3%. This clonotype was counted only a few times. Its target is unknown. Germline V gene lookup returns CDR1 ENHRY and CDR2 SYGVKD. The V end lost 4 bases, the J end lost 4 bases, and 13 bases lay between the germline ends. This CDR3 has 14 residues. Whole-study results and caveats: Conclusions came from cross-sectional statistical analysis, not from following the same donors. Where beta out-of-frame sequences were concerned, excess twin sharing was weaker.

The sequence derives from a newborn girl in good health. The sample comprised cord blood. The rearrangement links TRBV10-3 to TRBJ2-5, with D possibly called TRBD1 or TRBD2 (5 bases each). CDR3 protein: CAISAPGLRETQYF. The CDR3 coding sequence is TGTGCCATCAGTGCCCCGGGGCTACGAGAGACCCAGTACTTC.